The source of this TCR beta chain is a study of blood T cell repertoires in COVID-19. This clone is a singleton in its sample. Germline V CDR1 and CDR2: SGHTA, FQGNSA. Trimming stripped 2 bases from V and 0 bases from J, with 8 bases between. The CDR3 is made up of 15 amino acids. The table came from immunoSEQ multiplex PCR; TCRdb's copy has only in-frame clones and leaves some out. The sample has about 59,000 clones; around 87% are singletons. The receptor comes from a man aged 55 to 70 with active or convalescent COVID-19. Sequenced material: peripheral blood. The rearrangement links TRBV7-2 to TRBJ1-5, with D uncertain. As DNA, the CDR3 is TGTGCCAGCAGCTTAAGCAGGTATAGCAATCAGCCCCAGCATTTT. As protein: CASSLSRYSNQPQHF.